The next 11 T cell receptor beta chains were all read from a single sample in a study of T cell repertoires in aging, cancer and after chemotherapy. Multiplex touch-down PCR with TRB-A/B primers amplified rearranged V-D-J TRB sequences. Via MiXCR, TCRdb re-called the multiplex PCR reads, giving one row per CDR3 protein. The table lists some 9,200 distinct CDR3 sequences, 45% to 65% of them singletons, with roughly a fifth in the top ten. Peripheral blood genomic DNA, not sorted cells or RNA, was the template. Sequences were obtained from blood. These receptors came from a human donor in good health.

This clonotype was seen more than once but under ten times. The J gene is TRBJ1-1, the V gene TRBV18; D is unresolved. CDR1 KGHSH and CDR2 LQKENI come from the germline V gene. This CDR3 comprises 13 residues. V was pared by 8 bases and J by 2 bases, with 12 bases between. Here the CDR3 reads CASTEPGNTEAFF. The CDR3 coding sequence is TGTGCCAGCACCGAACCGGGCAACACTGAAGCTTTCTTT.

The chain recombines TRBV6-5 with TRBJ2-1; D may match TRBD1 or TRBD2 (5 bases each). Trimming stripped 0 bases from V and 16 bases from J, with 16 bases between. CDR3 size: 13 residues. Germline CDR1 and CDR2: MNHEY and SVGAGI. CDR3 bases: TGTGCCAGCAGTTACTCGATCAGGGACCAGATTTTCTTC. Translation: CASSYSIRDQIFF.

This clonotype was detected only a few times. The CDR3 nucleotides read TGTGCCAGTAGGGAAGGGCCCGGGACCCTGCAGTATTTT. Encoded protein: CASREGPGTLQYF. V is TRBV19 and J is TRBJ2-3; possibly TRBD1 or TRBD2 for D (5 bases each). The CDR3 length is 13 residues. The ends were cut back, 6 bases at V and 11 bases at J, with 18 bases in the middle. The germline V gene has CDR1 LNHDA and CDR2 SQIVND (reference sequence).

The chain recombines TRBV7-9 with TRBJ2-5, with TRBD2 matching over 9 bases. This CDR3 is built from 16 residues. After removal of 3 bases from V and 5 bases from J, the junction contained 10 bases not matched to a gene. Germline CDR1 reads SEHNR; CDR2 reads FQNEAQ (reference sequence). CDR3 in DNA: TGTGCCAGCAGCTTTTACGCGGGGGGGCCTCAGGAGACCCAGTACTTC. Protein: CASSFYAGGPQETQYF.

The chain combines TRBV20-1 with TRBJ1-2; perhaps TRBD1 as D (6 bases). CDR1 and CDR2 (germline): DFQATT, SNEGSKA (reference sequence). This CDR3 is built from 12 residues. Deletions cut 7 bases from V and 7 bases from J, with 16 bases between. The CDR3 protein is CSGSWGAGGYTF. The CDR3 DNA is TGCAGTGGAAGTTGGGGGGCGGGTGGCTACACCTTC.

The chain employs TRBV12-3 or TRBV12-4 and TRBJ2-7; 7 bases match TRBD2. The CDR3 loop spans 16 amino acids. Trimming at V came to 6 bases and at J to 2 bases, leaving 13 bases not matched to a gene. CDR3 sequence: CASSINASGPTYEQYF. CDR3 sequence (DNA): TGTGCCAGCAGCATAAATGCTAGCGGACCAACCTACGAGCAGTACTTC.

This clonotype has only a few counts. The chain couples TRBV29-1 to TRBJ2-5; possibly TRBD1 for D (7 bases). CDR3 length: 13 amino acids. V was trimmed by 6 bases and J by 5 bases, leaving 16 bases between them. From germline, CDR1 is SQVTM and CDR2 ANQGSEA. This chain's CDR3 is CSVLKTGRETQYF. CDR3 in DNA: TGCAGCGTCCTAAAGACAGGGAGGGAGACCCAGTACTTC.

This clonotype was counted a single time. The V gene is TRBV19, the J gene TRBJ2-5; 13 bases match TRBD2. The germline V gene encodes CDR1 LNHDA and CDR2 SQIVND (reference sequence). Trimming took 3 bases from V and 4 from J; bases not matched to a gene: 8. The CDR3 runs to 17 residues. The CDR3 here is CASSMAGTSGVAETQYF. Here the CDR3 DNA reads TGTGCCAGTAGTATGGCCGGGACTAGCGGGGTTGCAGAGACCCAGTACTTC.

This chain links TRBV30 with TRBJ1-4, with D unclear. Germline lookup yields CDR1 GTSNPN and CDR2 SVGIG (reference sequence). The CDR3 is made up of 15 amino acids. The germline V and J ends were trimmed by 0 bases and 5 bases, with 13 bases remaining between them. The CDR3 coding sequence is TGTGCCTGGAGTGTAGGGATCCAAAACAATGAAAAACTGTTTTTT. Translated, it gives CAWSVGIQNNEKLFF.

This clonotype was seen more than once but under ten times. The V and J genes are TRBV19 and TRBJ1-2; perhaps TRBD1 as D (5 bases). V lost 1 base and J 5 bases, leaving 14 bases between the germline ends. CDR1 is LNHDA and CDR2 is SQIVND in the germline V gene (reference sequence). The CDR3 runs 15 residues. The CDR3 is CASSIAGRVSYGYTF. The CDR3 DNA follows: TGTGCCAGTAGTATAGCAGGCAGGGTATCTTATGGCTACACCTTC.

The chain is built from TRBV12-3 or TRBV12-4 and TRBJ2-7, with D uncertain. The V gene lost 7 bases and the J gene lost 5 bases, with 12 bases spanning the gap. This CDR3 is built from 12 residues. CDR3 coding DNA: TGTGCCAGCACCCGCGACTCGGACGAGCAGTACTTC. Translated: CASTRDSDEQYF.